This T cell receptor (beta chain) was identified in a study of OX40 agonist ivuxolimab in advanced cancers. Study overall: Prior anti-PD-1, anti-PD-L1 or anti-CTLA-4 therapy did not bar entry, and 40% to 45% had some.

Peripheral blood came from all dose cohorts at three timepoints. Concerning this clone: Antigen: not known.

The method was immunoSEQ multiplex PCR; TCRdb's version includes in-frame clones alone and lacks a portion of them. Seen here are about 69,000 clones, about four fifths observed once, and the top ten hold around 8%. V lost 4 bases and J lost 6; bases outside the gene matches: 3. The germline CDR1 and CDR2 sequences are MNHNY and SVGAGI (reference sequence). The CDR3 spans 15 residues. Study-level findings and limits: Partial responders treated at 0.1-3.0 mg/kg exhibited clonal expansion among the lowest measured. The study observed clonal expansion of CD4+ and CD8+ blood T cells by week 6 at 0.1 to 3.0 mg/kg.

This TCR was recovered from an adult with an advanced solid tumor such as melanoma, head and neck, liver or kidney cancer. The material sequenced was CD4+ or CD8+ T cells sorted from blood, taken in a trial of the OX40 agonist ivuxolimab. The V and J genes are TRBV6-6 and TRBJ2-2; 12 nucleotides agree with TRBD2. The CDR3 region is CASSSSGGAPGELFF. The DNA of the CDR3 is TGTGCCAGCAGTTCTAGCGGGGGGGCCCCCGGGGAGCTGTTTTTT.